The 26 T cell receptor beta chains below were found in one sample sequenced in a study of pediatric ulcerative colitis. The repertoire was sequenced with immunoSEQ multiplex PCR; TCRdb's copy has only in-frame clones and lacks some. This table holds 40,000 to 55,000 clones, 60% to 85% found once. One to two pinch biopsies were taken from the rectum during colonoscopy. Specimen: gut tissue. The receptors originated from a girl under 18 with moderate ulcerative colitis.

The CDR3 region is CATSRGGDAVSAFF. CDR3 in DNA: TGTGCCACCAGCAGAGGAGGGGACGCCGTTTCGGCTTTCTTT. The chain recombines TRBV15 with TRBJ1-1, with a tentative D call TRBD1 (5 bases). V was cut by 1 base and J by 11 bases, with 17 bases left in between. The CDR3 length is 14 residues. Germline V CDR1 and CDR2: LNHNV, YYDKDF (reference sequence).

The chain's CDR3 is CASSLNSGWNQPQHF. CDR3 bases: TGTGCCAGCAGCCTGAACTCAGGGTGGAATCAGCCCCAGCATTTT. J is TRBJ1-5 and V is TRBV6-1; D is possibly TRBD1 (5 bases). The CDR3 has 15 residues. V lost 6 bases and J 4 bases, leaving 16 bases between the germline ends. Germline V CDR1 and CDR2: MNHNS, SASEGT.

The chain joins TRBV13 to TRBJ2-7; TRBD2 aligns across 9 bases. Germline CDR1 is PRHDT and CDR2 is FYEKMQ (reference sequence). This CDR3 spans 16 amino acids. V shed 1 base and J 1 base; nucleotides not matched to a gene: 5. DNA for the CDR3: TGTGCCAGCAGCTTAGTTCCTAGCGGGGCTTCCTACGAGCAGTACTTC. It yields the protein CASSLVPSGASYEQYF.

V usage is TRBV2 and J usage is TRBJ1-2, with D unclear. This CDR3 is built from 15 residues. V lost 11 bases to trimming and J lost 6 bases, with 25 bases between them. The germline V gene has CDR1 SNHLY and CDR2 FYNNEI. CDR3 nucleotide sequence: TGTGCCGGCCAAGGGCTTTGGACTAACTATGATGGCTACACCTTC. It codes for CAGQGLWTNYDGYTF.

The chain recombines TRBV4-2 with TRBJ2-1; D is possibly TRBD1 or TRBD2 (5 bases each). Per germline, CDR1 LGHNA and CDR2 YNFKEQ. V lost 1 base, J lost 7 bases, and 14 bases lay in between. This CDR3 has 15 residues. The CDR3 here is CASSQGGTETNEQFF. The CDR3, as DNA: TGTGCCAGCAGCCAAGGGGGGACGGAGACTAATGAGCAGTTCTTC.

The V and J genes are TRBV4-1 and TRBJ2-7; 10 positions match TRBD1. The J segment lost 2 bases and the V segment lost 3 bases, leaving 7 bases of the junction unmatched. This CDR3 comprises 16 residues. Germline-derived CDR1 and CDR2 are MGHRA and YSYEKL. CDR3 in amino acids: CASSHVPGQGTYEQYF. CDR3 sequence (DNA): TGCGCCAGCAGCCATGTACCGGGACAGGGGACCTACGAGCAGTACTTC.

This chain links TRBV7-8 with TRBJ2-7; 8 bases are a match to TRBD1. The CDR3 has 16 residues. CDR1 is SGHVS, CDR2 FQNEAQ, per germline. J gave up 0 bases and V 5 bases, and 9 bases lay outside the gene matches. The CDR3 DNA reads TGTGCCAGCAGCGCGAGGACAGGGACCCTCTCCTACGAGCAGTACTTC. Protein sequence: CASSARTGTLSYEQYF.

The CDR3 region has the DNA TGTGCCAGCAGCTGGACAGCTAACTATGGCTACACCTTC. Protein sequence: CASSWTANYGYTF. This chain links TRBV11-2 with TRBJ1-2, with D possibly matching TRBD1 (6 bases). V was shortened by 4 bases and J by 0 bases, with 6 bases between the two germline ends. The CDR3 sequence is 13 residues long. Germline V lookup: CDR1 SGHAT, CDR2 FQNNGV.

The chain recombines TRBV6-5 with TRBJ2-2, with 11 bases matching TRBD1. CDR1 MNHEY and CDR2 SVGAGI come from the germline V gene. V shed 6 bases, J shed 6 bases, and the junction held 3 bases outside the gene matches. This CDR3 is built from 14 residues. The CDR3 region is CASRGTGGPGELFF. The CDR3, as DNA: TGTGCCAGCAGAGGGACAGGGGGTCCCGGGGAGCTGTTTTTT.

In this sample, this clone turned up a few times. The V call is TRBV6-1, the J call TRBJ2-7, with D perhaps matching TRBD1 (6 bases). Germline V lookup: CDR1 MNHNS, CDR2 SASEGT. V shed 6 bases and J shed 2 bases, with 14 bases lying between them. The CDR3 is 14 residues long. CDR3 sequence (DNA): TGTGCCAGCAGCACGGGACATCGCGCCTACGAGCAGTACTTC. Protein product: CASSTGHRAYEQYF.

The chain is built from TRBV29-1 and TRBJ1-5; D is unresolved. From germline, CDR1 is SQVTM and CDR2 ANQGSEA. Trimming removed 8 bases at V and 10 bases at J, with 21 bases between. The CDR3 totals 13 residues. CDR3 residues: CSLPPHLQFPQHF. CDR3 bases: TGCAGCTTACCCCCGCACCTTCAGTTTCCCCAGCATTTT.

The rearrangement links TRBV19 to TRBJ2-7; D ambiguous. This CDR3 region has 13 residues. From germline, CDR1 is LNHDA and CDR2 SQIVND (reference sequence). V was cut by 1 base and J by 5 bases, with 9 bases left in between. The CDR3 sequence is CASSIGASNEQYF. DNA of the CDR3: TGTGCCAGTAGTATAGGCGCGTCCAACGAGCAGTACTTC.

This clone came up a few times. This sample includes further DNA sequences coding for the same CDR3. The genes are TRBV25-1 and TRBJ2-7, with a tentative D call TRBD1 (6 bases). Trimming took off 4 bases at V and 6 bases at J, with 7 bases between the two ends. The germline V gene encodes CDR1 MGHDK and CDR2 SYGVNS. CDR3 length equals 11 residues. Here the CDR3 reads CASSAGVEQYF. The CDR3 region has the DNA TGTGCCAGCAGTGCAGGGGTCGAGCAGTACTTC.

This chain joins TRBV5-1 and TRBJ2-2; 8 nucleotides align to TRBD1. The germline V gene has CDR1 SGHRS and CDR2 YFSETQ. V gave up 4 bases and J gave up 6 bases; unmatched junction bases: 5. CDR3 size: 14 residues. The CDR3 loop reads CASSEATGAGELFF. In DNA form, the CDR3 reads TGCGCCAGCAGCGAAGCGACAGGGGCCGGGGAGCTGTTTTTT.

The chain has TRBV5-1 and TRBJ2-1; 11 bases fit TRBD2. The germline V gene encodes CDR1 SGHRS and CDR2 YFSETQ. Trimming took 4 bases from V and 5 from J; bases not matched to a gene: 5. The CDR3 is made up of 15 amino acids. Here the CDR3 reads CASSIGTSGNNEQFF. In DNA, the CDR3 is TGCGCCAGCAGCATCGGGACTAGCGGAAACAATGAGCAGTTCTTC.

This clone was seen only a few times. The V gene is TRBV9, the J gene TRBJ1-2; D call uncertain. Germline V gives CDR1 SGDLS, CDR2 YYNGEE. V was clipped by 4 bases and J by 8 bases, with 15 bases between them. This CDR3 spans 13 amino acids. CDR3 in amino acids: CASSTASLMGYTF. The CDR3 DNA reads TGTGCCAGCAGCACCGCGTCATTGATGGGCTACACCTTC.

This chain joins TRBV2 and TRBJ1-5; D not resolved. The germline V gene has CDR1 SNHLY and CDR2 FYNNEI. V was shortened by 4 bases and J by 3 bases, with 13 bases between the two germline ends. This CDR3 spans 15 amino acids. The CDR3 sequence is CASSAEEGHNQPQHF. The CDR3 DNA sequence: TGTGCCAGCAGTGCGGAAGAAGGGCACAATCAGCCCCAGCATTTT.

This sequence joins TRBV4-2 and TRBJ1-2; D possibly corresponds to TRBD1 (6 bases). The germline CDR1 and CDR2 sequences are LGHNA and YNFKEQ. The CDR3 has 16 residues. The ends were cut back, 6 bases at V and 2 bases at J, with 19 bases in the middle. For the CDR3, the DNA is TGTGCCAGCAGTCCTCGGGGGGGGGCTACAAACTATGGCTACACCTTC. It encodes CASSPRGGATNYGYTF.

The chain has TRBV5-5 and TRBJ2-1; a possible D gene is TRBD1 (7 bases). V shed 5 bases and J shed 2 bases, with 14 bases lying between them. Germline assignment: CDR1 SGHKS and CDR2 YYEKEE (reference sequence). The CDR3 is made up of 15 amino acids. In nucleotides, the CDR3 is TGTGCCAGCAGTGCGGACAGGACTACCTACAATGAGCAGTTCTTC. It yields the protein CASSADRTTYNEQFF.

This clone was seen a single time. The CDR3 bases are TGCGCCAGCAGCCCCCGCAGAGGCGGGGGAACAGATACGCAGTATTTT. It is translated as CASSPRRGGGTDTQYF. This rearrangement joins TRBV4-3 to TRBJ2-3; 7 nucleotides agree with TRBD2. CDR3 length: 16 residues. V trimming: 4 bases; J trimming: 3 bases; junction bases outside the gene matches: 10. Germline V lookup: CDR1 LGHNA, CDR2 YSLEER.

This chain uses TRBV28 with TRBJ2-7; D is uncertain. The CDR3 loop spans 11 amino acids. V was pared by 6 bases and J by 4 bases, with 7 bases between. Per the germline V gene, CDR1 is MDHEN and CDR2 is SYDVKM. The CDR3 spells CASRVAYEQYF. DNA of the CDR3: TGTGCCAGCAGGGTAGCTTACGAGCAGTACTTC.

This chain links TRBV5-6 with TRBJ2-5, with a possible D match to TRBD2 (5 bases). From germline, CDR1 is SGHDT and CDR2 YYEEEE. V was trimmed by 0 bases and J by 5 bases, leaving 8 bases between them. This CDR3 is 13 amino acids long. CDR3 DNA: TGTGCCAGCAGCTTGGCTAGCTGGGAGACCCAGTACTTC. This sequence encodes CASSLASWETQYF.

The CDR3 sequence is CASSQEVVGFGSPLHF. The CDR3 coding sequence is TGTGCCAGCAGCCAGGAAGTAGTGGGTTTTGGTTCACCCCTCCACTTT. This sequence joins TRBV4-2 and TRBJ1-6; D call uncertain. V was trimmed by 3 bases and J by 9 bases, leaving 18 bases between them. Germline loops: CDR1 LGHNA, CDR2 YNFKEQ. This CDR3 spans 16 amino acids.

This rearrangement joins TRBV9 to TRBJ2-7; D is uncertain. CDR3 length: 14 amino acids. Germline CDR1 and CDR2: SGDLS and YYNGEE. Trimming left V 4 bases short and J 2 bases short, with 13 bases between. CDR3 in amino acids: CASSTRPDPYEQYF. The CDR3 DNA reads TGTGCCAGCAGCACACGACCGGACCCCTACGAGCAGTACTTC.

This clone rates as large. V is TRBV7-9 and J is TRBJ1-2; D may be TRBD1 (6 bases). Germline loops: CDR1 SEHNR, CDR2 FQNEAQ (reference sequence). The CDR3 runs 14 residues. V was clipped by 4 bases and J by 5 bases, with 14 bases between them. The CDR3 DNA reads TGTGCCAGCAGCTCTTCAGGGGCAGCATATGGCTACACCTTC. Its translation: CASSSSGAAYGYTF.

J is TRBJ2-1 and V is TRBV27; the D gene is possibly TRBD1 (6 bases). Between the trimmed V and J ends, which lost 0 bases and 2 bases, there was a span of 20 bases. The CDR3 length is 19 residues. Germline CDR1 is MNHEY and CDR2 is SMNVEV (reference sequence). The CDR3, as DNA: TGTGCCAGCAGTTTATCAAAGCTCCGGGGACATTTAACCTACAATGAGCAGTTCTTC. It specifies CASSLSKLRGHLTYNEQFF.